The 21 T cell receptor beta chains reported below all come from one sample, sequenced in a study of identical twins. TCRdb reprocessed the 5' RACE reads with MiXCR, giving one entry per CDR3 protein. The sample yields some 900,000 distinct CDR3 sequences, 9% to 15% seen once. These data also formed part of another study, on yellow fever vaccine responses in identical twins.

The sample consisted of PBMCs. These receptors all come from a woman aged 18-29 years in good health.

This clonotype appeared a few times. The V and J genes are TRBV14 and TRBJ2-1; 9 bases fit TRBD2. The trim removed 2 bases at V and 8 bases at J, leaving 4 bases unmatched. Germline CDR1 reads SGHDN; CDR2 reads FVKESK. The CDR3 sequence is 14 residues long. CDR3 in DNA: TGTGCCAGCAGCCAATACGGCGGGGGGGATGAGCAGTTCTTC. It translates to CASSQYGGGDEQFF. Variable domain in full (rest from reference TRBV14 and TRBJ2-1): EAGVTQFPSHSVIEKGQTVTLRCDPISGHDNLYWYRRVMGKEIKFLLHFVKESKQDESGMPNNRFLAERTGGTYSTLKVQPAELEDSGVYFCASSQYGGGDEQFFGPGTRLTVL.

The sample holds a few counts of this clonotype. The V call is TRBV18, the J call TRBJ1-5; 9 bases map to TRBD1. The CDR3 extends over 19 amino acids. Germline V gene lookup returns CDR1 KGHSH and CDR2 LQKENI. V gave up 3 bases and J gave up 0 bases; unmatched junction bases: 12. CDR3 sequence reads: CASSPRRQGEFYSNQPQHF. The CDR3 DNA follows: TGTGCCAGCTCACCCCGTAGACAGGGGGAGTTTTATAGCAATCAGCCCCAGCATTTT.

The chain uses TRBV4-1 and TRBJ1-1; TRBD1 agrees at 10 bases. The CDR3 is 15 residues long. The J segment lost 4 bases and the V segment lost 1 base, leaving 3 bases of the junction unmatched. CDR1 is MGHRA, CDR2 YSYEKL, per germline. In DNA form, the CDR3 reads TGCGCCAGCAGCCAAGCTTGGGACAGGGGCACTGAAGCTTTCTTT. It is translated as CASSQAWDRGTEAFF.

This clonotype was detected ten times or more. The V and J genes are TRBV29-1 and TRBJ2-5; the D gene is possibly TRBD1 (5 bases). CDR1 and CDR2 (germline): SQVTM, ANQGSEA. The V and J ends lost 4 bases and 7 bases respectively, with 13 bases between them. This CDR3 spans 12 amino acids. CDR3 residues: CSVGGQAGTQYF. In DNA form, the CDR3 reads TGCAGCGTTGGCGGACAAGCCGGGACCCAGTACTTC.

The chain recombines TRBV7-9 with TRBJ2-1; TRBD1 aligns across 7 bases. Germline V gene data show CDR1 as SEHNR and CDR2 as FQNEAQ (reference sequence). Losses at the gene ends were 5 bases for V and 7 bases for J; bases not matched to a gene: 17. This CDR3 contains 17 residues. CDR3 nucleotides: TGTGCCAGCAGCCAATTGGTCGGGACAGCAAGACGTAATGAGCAGTTCTTC. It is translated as CASSQLVGTARRNEQFF.

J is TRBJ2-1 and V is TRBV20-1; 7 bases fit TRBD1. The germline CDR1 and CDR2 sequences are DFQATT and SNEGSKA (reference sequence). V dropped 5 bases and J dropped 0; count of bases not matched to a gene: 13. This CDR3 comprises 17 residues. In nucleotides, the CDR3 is TGCAGTGCTCTAGCTCGACAGGGCTTGAGCTCCTACAATGAGCAGTTCTTC. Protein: CSALARQGLSSYNEQFF.

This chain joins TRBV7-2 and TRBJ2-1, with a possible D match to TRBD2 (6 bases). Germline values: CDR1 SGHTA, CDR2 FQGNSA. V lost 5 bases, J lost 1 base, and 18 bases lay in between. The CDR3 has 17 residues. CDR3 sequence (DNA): TGTGCCAGCAGCGGCCCGACCGGGACTCTGTCCTACAATGAGCAGTTCTTC. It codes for CASSGPTGTLSYNEQFF. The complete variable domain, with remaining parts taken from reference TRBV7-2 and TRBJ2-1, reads GAGVSQSPSNKVTEKGKDVELRCDPISGHTALYWYRQSLGQGLEFLIYFQGNSAPDKSGLPSDRFSAERTGGSVSTLTIQRTQQEDSAVYLCASSGPTGTLSYNEQFFGPGTRLTVL.

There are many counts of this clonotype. CDR3 loop: CASSLGLFETQYF. The CDR3 DNA reads TGCGCCAGCAGCCTGGGACTATTTGAGACCCAGTACTTC. The gene calls are TRBV5-1 and TRBJ2-5; 7 bases match TRBD2. Germline CDR1 reads SGHRS; CDR2 reads YFSETQ. After removal of 4 bases from V and 5 bases from J, the junction contained 5 bases not matched to a gene. The CDR3 spans 13 residues.

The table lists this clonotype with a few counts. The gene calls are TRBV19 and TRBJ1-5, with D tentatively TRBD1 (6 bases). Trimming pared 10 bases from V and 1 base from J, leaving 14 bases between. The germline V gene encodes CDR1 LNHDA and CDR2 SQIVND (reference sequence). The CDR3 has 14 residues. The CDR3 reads CATGWTVSNQPQHF. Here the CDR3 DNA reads TGTGCCACCGGTTGGACAGTGAGCAATCAGCCCCAGCATTTT. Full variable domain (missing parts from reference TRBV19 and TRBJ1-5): DGGITQSPKYLFRKEGQNVTLSCEQNLNHDAMYWYRQDPGQGLRLIYYSQIVNDFQKGDIAEGYSVSREKKESFPLTVTSAQKNPTAFYLCATGWTVSNQPQHFGDGTRLSIL.

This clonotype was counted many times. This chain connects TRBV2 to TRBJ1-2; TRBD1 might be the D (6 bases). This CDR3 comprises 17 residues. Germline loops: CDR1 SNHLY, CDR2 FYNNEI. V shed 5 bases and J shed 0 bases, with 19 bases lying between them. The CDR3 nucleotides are TGTGCCAGCAGTCCAGACAGGAGGCCCCGGACTAACTATGGCTACACCTTC. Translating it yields CASSPDRRPRTNYGYTF.

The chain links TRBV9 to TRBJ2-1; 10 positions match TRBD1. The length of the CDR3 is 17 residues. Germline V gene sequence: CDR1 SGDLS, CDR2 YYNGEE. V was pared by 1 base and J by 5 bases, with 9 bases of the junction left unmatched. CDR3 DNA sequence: TGTGCCAGCAGCGTATCTATAAGACAGGGGGCCGACAATGAGCAGTTCTTC. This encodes CASSVSIRQGADNEQFF.

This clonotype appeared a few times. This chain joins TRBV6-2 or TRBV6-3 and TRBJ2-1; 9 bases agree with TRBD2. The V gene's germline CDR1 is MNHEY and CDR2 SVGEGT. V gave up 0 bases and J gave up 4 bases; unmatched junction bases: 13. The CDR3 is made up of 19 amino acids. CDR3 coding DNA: TGTGCCAGCAGTTACTCAATTCTGGGGAGGACTAGCGTTTACAATGAGCAGTTCTTC. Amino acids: CASSYSILGRTSVYNEQFF.

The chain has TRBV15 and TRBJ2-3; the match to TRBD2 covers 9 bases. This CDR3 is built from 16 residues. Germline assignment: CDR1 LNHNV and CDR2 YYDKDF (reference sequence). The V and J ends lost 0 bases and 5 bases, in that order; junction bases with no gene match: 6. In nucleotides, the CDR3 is TGTGCCACCAGCAGAGAAAGTAGCGGGAGCGGAGATACGCAGTATTTT. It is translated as CATSRESSGSGDTQYF.

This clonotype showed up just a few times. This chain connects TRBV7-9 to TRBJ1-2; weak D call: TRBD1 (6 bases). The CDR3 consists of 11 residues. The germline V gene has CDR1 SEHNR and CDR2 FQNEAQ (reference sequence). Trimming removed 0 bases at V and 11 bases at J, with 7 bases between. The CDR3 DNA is TGTGCCAGCAGCTTAGCACAGGGTTACACCTTC. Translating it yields CASSLAQGYTF. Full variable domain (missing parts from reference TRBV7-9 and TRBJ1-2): DTGVSQNPRHKITKRGQNVTFRCDPISEHNRLYWYRQTLGQGPEFLTYFQNEAQLEKSRLLSDRFSAERPKGSFSTLEIQRTEQGDSAMYLCASSLAQGYTFGSGTRLTVV.

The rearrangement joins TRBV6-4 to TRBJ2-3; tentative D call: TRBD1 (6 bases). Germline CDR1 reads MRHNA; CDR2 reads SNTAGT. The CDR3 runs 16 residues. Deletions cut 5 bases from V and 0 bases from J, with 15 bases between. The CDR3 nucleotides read TGTGCCAGCAGTTCCACAGGGTTTGCTAGCACAGATACGCAGTATTTT. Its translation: CASSSTGFASTDTQYF.

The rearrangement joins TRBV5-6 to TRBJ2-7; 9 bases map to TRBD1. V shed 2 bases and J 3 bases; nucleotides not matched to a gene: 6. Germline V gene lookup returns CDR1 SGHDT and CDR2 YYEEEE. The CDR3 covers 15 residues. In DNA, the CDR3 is TGTGCCAGCAGCTTTAAGGGGACAGGGAGCTACGAGCAGTACTTC. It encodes CASSFKGTGSYEQYF.

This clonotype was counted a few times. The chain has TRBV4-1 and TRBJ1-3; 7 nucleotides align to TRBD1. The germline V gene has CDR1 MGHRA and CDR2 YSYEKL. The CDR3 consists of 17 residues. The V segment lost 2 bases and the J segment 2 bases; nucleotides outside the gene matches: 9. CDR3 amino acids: CASSQRGDRDPGNTIYF. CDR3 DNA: TGCGCCAGCAGCCAAAGGGGAGACAGGGATCCTGGAAACACCATATATTTT.

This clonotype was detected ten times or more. The CDR3 reads CASSDPSGHLYGYTF. The CDR3 DNA sequence: TGTGCCAGCAGTGACCCCTCAGGGCACCTCTATGGCTACACCTTC. This chain links TRBV25-1 with TRBJ1-2; possibly TRBD1 for D (5 bases). The CDR3 extends over 15 amino acids. The V end lost 3 bases, the J end lost 4 bases, and 15 bases lay between the germline ends. The germline V gene has CDR1 MGHDK and CDR2 SYGVNS.

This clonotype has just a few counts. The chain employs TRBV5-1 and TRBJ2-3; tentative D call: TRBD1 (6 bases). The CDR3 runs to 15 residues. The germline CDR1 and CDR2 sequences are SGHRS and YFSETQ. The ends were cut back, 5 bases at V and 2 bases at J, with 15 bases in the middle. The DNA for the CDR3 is TGCGCCAGCAGGATGGGACAAGGAATCACAGATACGCAGTATTTT. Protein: CASRMGQGITDTQYF.

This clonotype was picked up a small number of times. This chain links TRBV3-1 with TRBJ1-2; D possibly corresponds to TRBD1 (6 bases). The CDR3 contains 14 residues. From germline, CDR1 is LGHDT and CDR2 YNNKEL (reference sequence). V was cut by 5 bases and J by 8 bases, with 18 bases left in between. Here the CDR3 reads CASSYRSGGGGYTF. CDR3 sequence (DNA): TGTGCCAGCAGCTACCGATCTGGGGGCGGCGGCTACACCTTC.

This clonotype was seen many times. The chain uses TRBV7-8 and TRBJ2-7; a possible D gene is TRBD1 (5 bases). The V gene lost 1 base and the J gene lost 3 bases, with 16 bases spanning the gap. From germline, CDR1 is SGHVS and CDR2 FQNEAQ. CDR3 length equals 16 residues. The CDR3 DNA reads TGTGCCAGCAGCTTAGGAGCCAGGGATAAACTCTACGAGCAGTACGTC. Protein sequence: CASSLGARDKLYEQYV.